A selection of T cell receptor beta chains follows, all from one sample in a study of a mutant IDH1 vaccine in newly diagnosed glioma. For these TCRs, the target antigens are not known. Sequenced by immunoSEQ multiplex PCR; TCRdb stores in-frame clones only, minus some. The data hold 20,000 to 25,000 clones, with roughly 72% observed a single time. The material sequenced was peripheral blood mononuclear cells (PBMCs), taken from a glioma patient whose treatment included an IDH1 peptide vaccine. Source of these receptors: a man aged 18-30 years with glioma. Some clones in this sample may be carry-over from other donors' samples. The CDR3 runs from the conserved cysteine through the conserved F or W. D genes are given only for firm matches. Size tells how often a clone was seen (once, few, many) or the class of an expanded clone, and some rows leave it out.

cdr3_aa	cdr3_nt	d_call	clone_size	cdr3_length	j_call	v_call
CASSTGTLGTEAFF	TGTGCCAGCAGCACGGGGACACTAGGCACTGAAGCTTTCTTT	.	.	14	TRBJ1-1	TRBV7-3
CASRRTPNQETQYF	TGCGCCAGCAGACGAACCCCCAATCAAGAGACCCAGTACTTC	.	.	14	TRBJ2-5	TRBV5-1
CASSTASGPDTQYF	TGTGCCAGCAGCACTGCTAGCGGACCCGATACGCAGTATTTT	TRBD2	.	14	TRBJ2-3	TRBV7-9
CASSVGGLAANEQFF	TGTGCCAGCAGCGTTGGGGGGCTAGCTGCCAATGAGCAGTTCTTC	.	.	15	TRBJ2-1	TRBV9
CASSLYTGARQGTEAFF	TGTGCCAGCAGCTTGTATACGGGGGCCCGGCAAGGCACTGAAGCTTTCTTT	.	few	17	TRBJ1-1	TRBV5-6
CASRYRGETQYF	TGTGCCAGCAGGTACAGGGGTGAGACCCAGTACTTC	TRBD1	.	12	TRBJ2-5	TRBV6-6
CASSQPSGTANTGELFF	TGCGCCAGCAGCCAACCTTCCGGGACGGCGAACACCGGTGAGCTGTTTTTT	.	.	17	TRBJ2-2	TRBV4-3
CASRTGGFEQYF	TGTGCCAGTAGGACAGGGGGCTTCGAGCAGTACTTC	TRBD1	.	12	TRBJ2-7	TRBV4-2
CASSHPRRGAFTGNTIYF	TGTGCCAGCAGCCACCCCCGCCGGGGGGCATTCACCGGAAACACCATATATTTT	.	.	18	TRBJ1-3	TRBV4-2
CASSGGTGVSYEQYF	TGTGCCAGCAGCGGCGGGACAGGGGTTTCCTACGAGCAGTACTTC	TRBD1	.	15	TRBJ2-7	TRBV5-4
CAWTARGMGLAGGLLYNEQFF	TGTGCCTGGACCGCTAGGGGGATGGGACTAGCGGGAGGGCTACTATACAATGAGCAGTTCTTC	TRBD2	.	21	TRBJ2-1	TRBV30
CASVVGGEEETQYF	TGTGCCTCGGTCGTGGGGGGAGAGGAAGAGACCCAGTACTTC	.	once	14	TRBJ2-5	TRBV13
CASSQDVGSHNEQFF	TGCGCCAGCAGCCAAGATGTCGGGAGCCACAATGAGCAGTTCTTC	.	.	15	TRBJ2-1	TRBV4-3
CASSIVRTSSGNTIYF	TGTGCCAGTAGTATAGTGCGGACCAGCTCTGGAAACACCATATATTTT	.	few	16	TRBJ1-3	TRBV19
CASSQDRIQGGRNQPQHF	TGCGCCAGCAGCCAAGATAGGATCCAGGGGGGGAGGAATCAGCCCCAGCATTTT	TRBD1	.	18	TRBJ1-5	TRBV4-3
CASKGLGLMNTEAFF	TGTGCCTCAAAGGGTCTCGGACTCATGAACACTGAAGCTTTCTTT	.	few	15	TRBJ1-1	TRBV30
CASSRQGGETQYF	TGCGCCAGCAGCCGACAGGGAGGAGAGACCCAGTACTTC	.	.	13	TRBJ2-5	TRBV4-1
CAGATDGNQPQHF	TGTGCCGGAGCCACGGACGGCAATCAGCCCCAGCATTTT	.	.	13	TRBJ1-5	TRBV10-3
CASSSGGGKAEAFF	TGTGCCAGCAGTTCAGGGGGCGGAAAAGCTGAAGCTTTCTTT	TRBD1	medium-sized	14	TRBJ1-1	TRBV25-1
CASSFAVQETQYF	TGCGCCAGCAGCTTCGCAGTCCAAGAGACCCAGTACTTC	.	.	13	TRBJ2-5	TRBV5-1
CASSYSAKVIYEQYF	TGTGCCAGCAGTTACTCAGCTAAAGTTATCTACGAGCAGTACTTC	.	.	15	TRBJ2-7	TRBV6-5
CASSPLGARQETQYF	TGTGCCAGCTCACCACTCGGAGCCAGACAAGAGACCCAGTACTTC	.	.	15	TRBJ2-5	TRBV18